Below, 28 T cell receptor beta chains from the same sample are listed, as sequenced in a study of blood T cell repertoires in COVID-19. Libraries were prepared by immunoSEQ multiplex PCR; TCRdb keeps only in-frame clonotypes and omits some of them. The sample gives roughly 170,000 clones, roughly 80% of which show up once; approximately 5.6% is in the top ten. Sequencing was carried out using PBMCs or T cells enriched from blood (not recorded which). These receptors were taken from a woman aged 40-49 years with acute COVID-19.

A single count supports this clone. This chain links TRBV19 with TRBJ2-1; the match to TRBD2 covers 14 bases. V was pared by 5 bases and J by 5 bases, with 8 bases of the junction left unmatched. The CDR3 is 17 amino acids. From germline, CDR1 is LNHDA and CDR2 SQIVND (reference sequence). Here the CDR3 DNA reads TGTGCCAGTAGTGCGACTAGCGGGAGGGCCGTCCACAATGAGCAGTTCTTC. Encoded protein: CASSATSGRAVHNEQFF.

The count of this clone is one. This chain uses TRBV5-8 with TRBJ1-1; no clear D gene. The V gene lost 6 bases and the J gene lost 1 base, with 13 bases spanning the gap. Germline lookup yields CDR1 SGHTS and CDR2 YDEGEE. The CDR3 is 14 amino acids. The CDR3 sequence: CASTPSGWNTEAFF. In DNA, the CDR3 is TGTGCCAGCACCCCCTCGGGGTGGAACACTGAAGCTTTCTTT.

The chain combines TRBV5-1 with TRBJ1-4; 9 bases map to TRBD1. This CDR3 is 14 amino acids long. Germline CDR1 is SGHRS and CDR2 is YFSETQ. V was clipped by 1 base and J by 8 bases; unmatched bases: 3. The CDR3 region has the DNA TGCGCCAGCAGCTTGCGGACAGGGGAAGAAAAACTGTTTTTT. This gives the protein CASSLRTGEEKLFF. Looking up the rest from reference TRBV5-1 and TRBJ1-4 gives the full variable domain: KAGVTQTPRYLIKTRGQQVTLSCSPISGHRSVSWYQQTPGQGLQFLFEYFSETQRNKGNFPGRFSGRQFSNSRSEMNVSTLELGDSALYLCASSLRTGEEKLFFGSGTQLSVL.

The V and J genes are TRBV16 and TRBJ1-2, with TRBD1 matching over 8 bases. Per germline, CDR1 KGHSY and CDR2 FQNENV. The ends lost 4 bases at V and 4 bases at J; junction bases unmatched: 5. The CDR3 loop spans 14 amino acids. The CDR3 is CASSRDRGSYGYTF. The CDR3 DNA follows: TGTGCCAGCAGCCGCGACAGGGGCAGCTATGGCTACACCTTC. Supplemented by reference TRBV16 and TRBJ1-2, the full variable domain reads GEEVAQTPKHLVRGEGQKAKLYCAPIKGHSYVFWYQQVLKNEFKFLISFQNENVFDETGMPKERFSAKCLPNSPCSLEIQATKLEDSAVYFCASSRDRGSYGYTFGSGTRLTVV.

This sequence joins TRBV7-3 and TRBJ1-1, with D maybe TRBD1 (6 bases). V was clipped by 0 bases and J by 9 bases, with 14 bases between them. Per germline, CDR1 SGHTA and CDR2 FQGTGA. This CDR3 is built from 14 residues. CDR3 residues: CASSLTPGQGQAFF. As DNA, the CDR3 is TGTGCCAGCAGCTTAACTCCGGGACAAGGACAAGCTTTCTTT.

The rearrangement uses TRBV4-2 and TRBJ2-2, with TRBD1 matching 7 bases. After removal of 4 bases from V and 4 bases from J, the junction contained 3 bases not matched to a gene. CDR1 and CDR2 (germline): LGHNA, YNFKEQ. The CDR3 length is 14 residues. In DNA form, the CDR3 reads TGTGCCAGCAGCCTCGGGACAGTCACCGGGGAGCTGTTTTTT. This sequence encodes CASSLGTVTGELFF.

In DNA, the CDR3 is TGTGCCTGGAGCCTATCCCCCTCTGGCTACACCTTC. It specifies CAWSLSPSGYTF. The rearrangement joins TRBV30 to TRBJ1-2, with no clear D. Germline lookup yields CDR1 GTSNPN and CDR2 SVGIG (reference sequence). This CDR3 spans 12 amino acids. The ends were cut back, 3 bases at V and 7 bases at J, with 12 bases in the middle.

The rearrangement joins TRBV27 to TRBJ1-1; D uncertain. Trimming shortened V by 4 bases and J by 9 bases, and 3 bases separated the two germline ends. The CDR3 contains 9 residues. CDR1 and CDR2 from the germline V gene are MNHEY and SMNVEV (reference sequence). CDR3 nucleotides: TGTGCCAGCAGTTCTCAAGCTTTCTTT. It yields the protein CASSSQAFF.

The V gene is TRBV2, the J gene TRBJ1-1, with a weak D call TRBD1 (6 bases). Germline-derived CDR1 and CDR2 are SNHLY and FYNNEI. This CDR3 contains 12 residues. Trimming cost V 9 bases and J 6 bases, with 14 bases left between them. The CDR3 protein is CASTPGGAEAFF. For the CDR3, the DNA is TGTGCCAGTACACCTGGGGGCGCTGAAGCTTTCTTT. Combining the CDR3 with reference TRBV2 and TRBJ1-1 gives the whole variable domain EPEVTQTPSHQVTQMGQEVILRCVPISNHLYFYWYRQILGQKVEFLVSFYNNEISEKSEIFDDQFSVERPDGSNFTLKIRSTKLEDSAMYFCASTPGGAEAFFGQGTRLTVV.

The rearrangement uses TRBV7-2 and TRBJ1-2; perhaps TRBD1 as D (5 bases). This CDR3 has 12 residues. From germline, CDR1 is SGHTA and CDR2 FQGNSA. V was trimmed by 4 bases and J by 8 bases, leaving 11 bases between them. In DNA form, the CDR3 reads TGTGCCAGCAGCTCCCAGGGCCGGGGCTACACCTTC. It specifies CASSSQGRGYTF.

The J gene is TRBJ2-1, the V gene TRBV2; 7 positions agree with TRBD2. Germline CDR1 reads SNHLY; CDR2 reads FYNNEI. V lost 4 bases and J lost 9; bases outside the gene matches: 12. The CDR3 spans 15 residues. The CDR3 DNA sequence: TGTGCCAGCAGTGGGCCCGGGGGAGGGGATAGTGAGCAGTTCTTC. It translates to CASSGPGGGDSEQFF.

This clone is a singleton in its sample. This rearrangement joins TRBV7-3 to TRBJ2-1; D may be TRBD2 (6 bases). V was trimmed by 1 base and J by 7 bases, leaving 14 bases between them. The CDR3 consists of 15 residues. Germline CDR1 reads SGHTA; CDR2 reads FQGTGA. CDR3: CASSLSTGARNEQFF. DNA of the CDR3: TGTGCCAGCAGCTTAAGTACGGGAGCACGGAATGAGCAGTTCTTC.

CDR3 sequence: CASSLDGTGGSGANVLTF. As DNA, the CDR3 is TGCGCCAGCAGCTTGGACGGGACAGGCGGCTCTGGGGCCAACGTCCTGACTTTC. The V gene is TRBV5-1, the J gene TRBJ2-6; 8 bases fit TRBD1. Trimming cost V 0 bases and J 0 bases; bases outside gene matches: 5. The germline gives CDR1 SGHRS, CDR2 YFSETQ. The CDR3 is 18 amino acids.

The CDR3 bases are TGCGCCAGCAGCCAGGACAGGGTCGACTATGGCTACACCTTC. It codes for CASSQDRVDYGYTF. The chain has TRBV4-1 and TRBJ1-2; 8 bases align to TRBD1. After removal of 3 bases from V and 3 bases from J, the junction contained 3 bases not matched to a gene. The germline CDR1 and CDR2 sequences are MGHRA and YSYEKL. The CDR3 extends over 14 amino acids.

V and J are TRBV4-1 and TRBJ2-2; 7 bases align to TRBD2. After removal of 1 base from V and 7 bases from J, the junction contained 12 bases not matched to a gene. This CDR3 has 17 residues. Germline V gives CDR1 MGHRA, CDR2 YSYEKL. Here the CDR3 reads CASSQVRTYGGDGELFF. DNA for the CDR3: TGCGCCAGCAGCCAAGTCCGAACCTATGGGGGGGACGGGGAGCTGTTTTTT.

The chain employs TRBV7-2 and TRBJ2-1; the match to TRBD2 covers 7 bases. This CDR3 is 14 amino acids long. Germline V gene lookup returns CDR1 SGHTA and CDR2 FQGNSA. V shed 2 bases and J 5 bases; nucleotides not matched to a gene: 3. The CDR3 region is CASSLMRGNNEQFF. CDR3 coding DNA: TGTGCCAGCAGCTTAATGCGGGGGAACAATGAGCAGTTCTTC.

The chain carries TRBV2 and TRBJ1-1; D perhaps matches TRBD1 (5 bases). CDR1 SNHLY and CDR2 FYNNEI come from the germline V gene. Trimming left V 4 bases short and J 5 bases short, with 14 bases between. The CDR3 totals 14 residues. DNA for the CDR3: TGTGCCAGCAGTGTGGGAGGGGAGGTAACTGAAGCTTTCTTT. It codes for CASSVGGEVTEAFF. Using reference TRBV2 and TRBJ1-1 for the parts outside the CDR3, the full variable domain is EPEVTQTPSHQVTQMGQEVILRCVPISNHLYFYWYRQILGQKVEFLVSFYNNEISEKSEIFDDQFSVERPDGSNFTLKIRSTKLEDSAMYFCASSVGGEVTEAFFGQGTRLTVV.

The chain joins TRBV3-1 (or the pseudogene TRBV3-2) to TRBJ1-2; tentatively, D is TRBD1 (5 bases). Germline values: CDR1 LGHDT, CDR2 YNNKEL (reference sequence). V was cut by 11 bases and J by 8 bases, with 18 bases left in between. This CDR3 comprises 12 residues. CDR3 in amino acids: CASSTGAGGYTF. The CDR3 nucleotides are TGTGCCTCCTCTACTGGTGCAGGGGGCTACACCTTC.

J is TRBJ2-4 and V is TRBV24-1; 7 bases fit TRBD2. V was clipped by 4 bases and J by 7 bases; unmatched bases: 6. There are 14 residues in the CDR3. In germline, CDR1 is KGHDR, CDR2 SFDVKD. The CDR3 protein is CATSDPTSSNIQYF. Here the CDR3 DNA reads TGTGCCACCAGTGACCCGACTAGCTCGAACATTCAGTACTTC.

This clone was seen a few times. This chain connects TRBV6-1 to TRBJ2-3; 12 bases map to TRBD2. After removal of 2 bases from V and 9 bases from J, the junction contained 6 bases not matched to a gene. This CDR3 is built from 15 residues. From germline, CDR1 is MNHNS and CDR2 SASEGT. For the CDR3, the DNA is TGTGCCAGCAGTGAAATGGCTAGCGGGAGGGAAACGCAGTATTTT. Translating gives CASSEMASGRETQYF.

This rearrangement joins TRBV2 to TRBJ2-2; no definite D call. The V end lost 8 bases, the J end lost 4 bases, and 14 bases lay between the germline ends. The CDR3 runs to 14 residues. The germline gives CDR1 SNHLY, CDR2 FYNNEI. The chain's CDR3 is CASRTRTSTGELFF. Here the CDR3 DNA reads TGTGCCAGCCGCACGAGAACGAGCACCGGGGAGCTGTTTTTT.

This rearrangement joins TRBV5-1 to TRBJ2-1; TRBD2 matches 7 bases. Germline V gene lookup returns CDR1 SGHRS and CDR2 YFSETQ. The CDR3 consists of 15 residues. V lost 0 bases to trimming and J lost 0 bases; unmatched junction nucleotides: 0. CDR3 sequence: CASSLGGSSYNEQFF. CDR3 nucleotides: TGCGCCAGCAGCTTGGGCGGGAGCTCCTACAATGAGCAGTTCTTC.

This clone was picked up one time. The gene calls are TRBV3-1 (or the pseudogene TRBV3-2) and TRBJ2-4; D not resolved. Germline values: CDR1 LGHDT, CDR2 YNNKEL (reference sequence). The V end was cut by 2 bases, the J end by 2 bases, with 4 bases between. The CDR3 has 13 residues. The CDR3 protein is CASSQSPKNIQYF. CDR3 sequence (DNA): TGTGCCAGCAGCCAAAGCCCCAAAAACATTCAGTACTTC.

J is TRBJ2-3 and V is TRBV6-5; 9 bases are shared with TRBD1. The CDR3 contains 15 residues. The germline V gene has CDR1 MNHEY and CDR2 SVGAGI. V shed 5 bases, J shed 3 bases, and the junction held 6 bases outside the gene matches. The CDR3 loop is CASSTLTGGTDTQYF. The DNA for the CDR3 is TGTGCCAGCAGTACTTTGACAGGGGGTACAGATACGCAGTATTTT.

This clone rates as medium-sized. The chain carries TRBV9 and TRBJ2-2; 8 nucleotides agree with TRBD2. From germline, CDR1 is SGDLS and CDR2 YYNGEE. CDR3 length equals 15 residues. J gave up 3 bases and V 1 base, and 2 bases lay outside the gene matches. DNA for the CDR3: TGTGCCAGCAGCGTAAGCGGGAGTTACACCGGGGAGCTGTTTTTT. Protein sequence: CASSVSGSYTGELFF.

CDR3 coding DNA: TGTGCCAGCACCCGGGTTGGACTGACCACCGGGGAGCTGTTTTTT. Encoded protein: CASTRVGLTTGELFF. The chain joins TRBV7-8 to TRBJ2-2, with D possibly being TRBD2 (5 bases). This CDR3 region has 15 residues. V was pared by 7 bases and J by 4 bases, with 16 bases between. Germline CDR1 SGHVS, CDR2 FQNEAQ.

This chain links TRBV30 with TRBJ1-1; D remains ambiguous. Germline V CDR1 and CDR2: GTSNPN, SVGIG (reference sequence). This CDR3 spans 13 amino acids. Trimming took off 0 bases at V and 4 bases at J, with 9 bases between the two ends. CDR3 residues: CAWSVKSSTEAFF. The CDR3 DNA is TGTGCCTGGAGTGTTAAAAGTAGCACTGAAGCTTTCTTT.

This rearrangement joins TRBV29-1 to TRBJ2-1; TRBD2 matches at 16 bases. This CDR3 has 16 amino acids. Trimming took 6 bases from V and 2 from J; bases not matched to a gene: 4. Germline loops: CDR1 SQVTM, CDR2 ANQGSEA. The CDR3 here is CSVPGTSGGAYNEQFF. The CDR3 nucleotides read TGCAGCGTCCCCGGGACTAGCGGGGGGGCCTACAATGAGCAGTTCTTC.